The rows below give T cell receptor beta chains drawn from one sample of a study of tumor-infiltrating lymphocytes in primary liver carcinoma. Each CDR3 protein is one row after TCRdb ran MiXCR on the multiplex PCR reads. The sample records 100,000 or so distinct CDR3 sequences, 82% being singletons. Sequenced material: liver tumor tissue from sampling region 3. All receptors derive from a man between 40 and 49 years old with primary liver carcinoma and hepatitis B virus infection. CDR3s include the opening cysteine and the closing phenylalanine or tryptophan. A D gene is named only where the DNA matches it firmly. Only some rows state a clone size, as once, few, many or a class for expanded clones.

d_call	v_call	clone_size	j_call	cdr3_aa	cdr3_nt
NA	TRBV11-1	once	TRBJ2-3	CASNLPRENTDTQYF	TGTGCCAGCAATTTGCCGAGGGAGAACACAGACACGCAGTATTTT
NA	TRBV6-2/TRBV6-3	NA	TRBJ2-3	CTSSSPRDSVAQYF	TGTACCAGCAGTTCGCCCCGGGACTCCGTAGCGCAGTATTTT
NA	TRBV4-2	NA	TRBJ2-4	CVSSQEQGAKNIQYF	TGTGTCAGCAGCCAAGAGCAAGGAGCCAAAAACATTCAGTACTTC
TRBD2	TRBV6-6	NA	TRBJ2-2	CTSSYMGTGLAGAKSGELFF	TGTACCAGTAGTTACATGGGAACGGGACTAGCGGGAGCTAAATCCGGGGAGCTGTTTTTT
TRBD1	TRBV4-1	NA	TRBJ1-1	CASSLSGGGNIETFF	TGCGCCAGCAGCCTATCAGGGGGCGGAAACATTGAAACTTTCTTT
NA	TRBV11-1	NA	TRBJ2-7	CANTGKRSYEQYF	TGTGCCAACACGGGGAAACGATCCTACGAGCAGTACTTC
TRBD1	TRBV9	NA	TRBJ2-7	CASSPRQGWSYEQYF	TGTGCCAGCAGCCCTAGACAGGGTTGGTCCTACGAGCAGTACTTC
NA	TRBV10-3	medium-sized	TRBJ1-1	CAISTGGQENTEAFF	TGTGCCATTTCCACCGGGGGACAAGAGAACACTGAAGCTTTCTTT
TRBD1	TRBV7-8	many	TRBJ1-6	CASSRQGGSAPLHF	TGTGCCAGCAGCCGACAGGGCGGGAGTGCACCCCTCCACTTT
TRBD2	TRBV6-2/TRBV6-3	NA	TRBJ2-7	CASSYRLATEQYF	TGTGCCAGCAGTTACAGACTAGCAACGGAGCAGTACTTC
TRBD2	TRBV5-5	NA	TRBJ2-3	CATSMIRGGTDTQYF	TGTGCCACCAGCATGATACGGGGGGGGACAGATACGCAGTATTTT
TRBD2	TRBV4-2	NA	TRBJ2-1	CASSQATSGLCSYNEQFF	TGTGCCAGCAGCCAAGCGACTAGCGGGCTCTGTTCCTACAATGAGCAGTTCTTC
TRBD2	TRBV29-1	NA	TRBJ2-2	CSVGRPGGRTWELFF	TGCAGCGTTGGTCGTCCGGGAGGTCGCACCTGGGAGCTGTTTTTT
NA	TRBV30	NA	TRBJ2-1	CVCGRRGGISEQFF	TGTGTCTGCGGCCGGAGGGGGGGCATAAGTGAGCAGTTCTTC
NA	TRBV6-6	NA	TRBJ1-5	CASGQETYSNQPQHF	TGTGCCAGCGGTCAAGAGACTTATAGCAATCAGCCCCAGCACTTT
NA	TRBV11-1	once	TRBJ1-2	CADSLVHSYGYTF	TGTGCCGACAGCTTGGTCCATAGCTATGGCTACACCTTC
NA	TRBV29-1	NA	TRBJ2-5	CNAPRGQRETQYF	TGCAACGCCCCACGAGGACAGCGAGAGACCCAGTACTTC
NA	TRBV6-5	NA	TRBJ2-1	CASSPMSSHNERFF	TGTGCCAGCAGCCCTATGAGCTCCCACAATGAGCGGTTCTTC
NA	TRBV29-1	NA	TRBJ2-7	CRVAYSAYEQYF	TGCAGAGTTGCCTACTCAGCCTACGAACAGTACTTC
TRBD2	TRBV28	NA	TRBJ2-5	CVNCLRRDSGRSGETQYF	TGTGTCAACTGTTTACGGCGGGATAGCGGGAGATCGGGAGAGACCCAGTATTTC
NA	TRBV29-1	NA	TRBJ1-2	CSVRATNYDYTF	TGTAGCGTTAGGGCGACTAACTATGACTACACCTTC
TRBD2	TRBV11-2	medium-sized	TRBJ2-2	CASSRAGKQNTGELFF	TGTGCCAGCAGCCGAGCGGGGAAACAGAACACCGGGGAGCTGTTTTTT
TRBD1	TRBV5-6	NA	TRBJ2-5	CASGLAKTGGETQYF	TGTGCCAGTGGCTTAGCCAAAACAGGGGGAGAGACCCAGTACTTC
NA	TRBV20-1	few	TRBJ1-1	CSARTQDNTEAFF	TGCAGTGCTAGAACACAGGACAACACTGAAGCTTTCTTT
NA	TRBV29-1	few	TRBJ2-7	CSVLPGSFEQYF	TGCAGCGTGTTGCCAGGGAGCTTCGAGCAGTACTTC
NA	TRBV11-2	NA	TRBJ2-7	CASSSGRLYARDQYF	TGTGCCAGCAGTTCCGGACGGCTATACGCGCGCGATCAGTACTTC
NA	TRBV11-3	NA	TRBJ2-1	CASSLSGLDNEQFF	TGTGCCAGTAGCTTGTCGGGGTTAGACAATGAGCAGTTCTTT
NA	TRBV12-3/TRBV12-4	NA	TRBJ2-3	CASSRDQSFTDRQYF	TGTGCCAGTAGCCGCGACCAATCCTTCACAGATAGGCAGTATTTT
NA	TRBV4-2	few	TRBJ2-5	CASSHGDVMKETQYF	TGTGCCAGCAGCCATGGGGACGTTATGAAGGAGACCCAGTACTTC
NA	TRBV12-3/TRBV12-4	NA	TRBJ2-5	CASSWSGTESQYF	TGTGCCAGCAGCTGGAGCGGGACAGAGAGCCAGTACTTC
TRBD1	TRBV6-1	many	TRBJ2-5	CASSFQTGDMETQYF	TGTGCCAGCAGTTTCCAGACAGGGGATATGGAGACCCAGTACTTC
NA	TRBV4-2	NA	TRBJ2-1	CATSQEGVAYQGGQFF	TGTGCCACCAGCCAAGAGGGAGTAGCGTACCAAGGGGGGCAGTTCTTC
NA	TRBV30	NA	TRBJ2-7	CAWSGRAAANIYVQYF	TGTGCCTGGAGCGGTAGAGCAGCCGCCAACATTTACGTGCAGTACTTC
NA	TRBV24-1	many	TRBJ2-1	CATSDTTGTYYEGSYNEQFF	TGTGCCACCAGTGATACGACCGGGACTTACTATGAGGGTTCCTACAATGAGCAGTTCTTC
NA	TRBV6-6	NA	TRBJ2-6	CASSYRSRGSGTNVLTF	TGTGCCAGCAGTTACCGGAGCCGGGGGTCTGGGACCAACGTCCTGACTTTT
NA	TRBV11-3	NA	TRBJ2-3	CASSFNKDKQYF	TGTGCCAGCAGCTTCAATAAAGATAAACAGTATTTT
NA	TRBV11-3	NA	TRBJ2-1	CAGLNANEQFF	TGTGCCGGCTTAAATGCCAATGAGCAGTTCTTC
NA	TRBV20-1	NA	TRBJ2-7	CSARTTQYEQYF	TGCAGTGCTAGGACGACCCAATACGAGCAGTACTTC
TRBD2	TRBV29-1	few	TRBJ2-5	CSVRTSGSWAETQCF	TGTAGCGTTCGGACTAGTGGGAGTTGGGCAGAGACCCAGTGCTTC
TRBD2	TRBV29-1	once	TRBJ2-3	CSIVRGLSGGDMQYF	TGCAGCATTGTTAGAGGACTATCGGGAGGGGATATGCAGTATTTT
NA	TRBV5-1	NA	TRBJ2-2	CTSSPRGANTGELFF	TGCACCAGCAGCCCCCGGGGGGCTAACACCGGGGAGCTGTTTTTT
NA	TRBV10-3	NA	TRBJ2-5	CVTGLGHGVLGETQYF	TGTGTCACGGGGCTAGGACATGGGGTCTTGGGAGAGACCCAGTACTTC
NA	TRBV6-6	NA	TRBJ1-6	CASCSTGISPLHF	TGTGCCAGCTGTTCAACAGGGATTTCGCCCCTCCACTTT
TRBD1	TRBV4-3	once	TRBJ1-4	CASGQEYGRGRETNEKLVF	TGCGCCAGCGGCCAAGAGTATGGCAGGGGGCGCGAAACTAATGAAAAACTGGTTTTT
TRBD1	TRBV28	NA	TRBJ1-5	CASSTGRQGSNQPQLF	TGTGCCAGCAGTACCGGTAGACAGGGGAGCAATCAACCCCAGCTTTTT
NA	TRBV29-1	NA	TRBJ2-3	CSVGFSDTHYF	TGCAGCGTTGGGTTCTCAGATACGCACTATTTT